The following is a T cell receptor (beta chain) sequence with its context. What it recognizes is unknown. Other DNA sequences of this sample code for an identical CDR3. Germline V gene sequence: CDR1 SGHDT, CDR2 YYEEEE. V gave up 0 bases and J gave up 4 bases; unmatched junction bases: 0. This CDR3 is built from 14 residues. There were likely unrecorded immune exposures, though donors were nominally healthy when sampled. The data stem from a study of cytomegalovirus exposure and HLA in healthy donors. Study results and limitations: According to reports, the classifier identified cytomegalovirus status with high specificity and sensitivity. In a later analysis, HLA-associated beta chains showed higher expansion and lower generation probabilities than comparable chains. When analyzed later, a missense DCLRE1C variant was found to be linked to TCR beta V- and J-gene trimming.

The PCR ran on 60 Vbeta and 13 Jbeta primers. Profiling relied on immunoSEQ multiplex PCR, and the TCRdb table lists in-frame clones only, not all of them. The table includes about 88,000 clones, about 77% detected once. Sequenced: PBMCs. The sequence came from a woman in her 40s in good health and CMV-seronegative. This chain connects TRBV5-6 to TRBJ1-5; the match to TRBD1 covers 8 bases. CDR3 amino acids: CASSLGTGNQPQHF. For the CDR3, the DNA is TGTGCCAGCAGCTTGGGGACAGGGAATCAGCCCCAGCATTTT.